A single sample is the source of the 27 T cell receptor beta chains below, sequenced in a study of graft-versus-host responses after intestinal transplantation. Profiling relied on immunoSEQ multiplex PCR, and the TCRdb table lists in-frame clones only, not all of them. In the table there are some 31,000 clones, about 85% of which are singletons. The starting material was PBMCs, obtained approximately 460 days after intestinal transplantation. The receptors derive from a human patient who received an intestinal transplant, so some T cells may come from the graft donor.

The J gene is TRBJ2-1, the V gene TRBV9; the D gene is possibly TRBD2 (6 bases). The CDR3 length is 15 residues. V shed 0 bases and J shed 1 base, with 8 bases lying between them. Germline V gives CDR1 SGDLS, CDR2 YYNGEE. CDR3 nucleotides: TGTGCCAGCAGCGTAGGCGGGGATTCCTACAATGAGCAGTTCTTC. Its protein is CASSVGGDSYNEQFF. The full variable domain, in which reference TRBV9 and TRBJ2-1 provide the parts outside the CDR3, is DSGVTQTPKHLITATGQRVTLRCSPRSGDLSVYWYQQSLDQGLQFLIQYYNGEERAKGNILERFSAQQFPDLHSELNLSSLELGDSALYFCASSVGGDSYNEQFFGPGTRLTVL.

The chain has TRBV28 and TRBJ1-5; D unclear. Trimming cost V 2 bases and J 7 bases, with 12 bases left between them. Germline lookup yields CDR1 MDHEN and CDR2 SYDVKM. The CDR3 sequence is 14 residues long. CDR3: CASSLHGKEQPQHF. CDR3 bases: TGTGCCAGCAGTTTACACGGGAAAGAACAGCCCCAGCATTTT.

This clone was seen only once. The chain joins TRBV30 to TRBJ2-2; D might be TRBD2 (5 bases). Germline CDR1 GTSNPN, CDR2 SVGIG (reference sequence). The V end was cut by 2 bases, the J end by 6 bases, with 7 bases between. CDR3 size: 12 residues. CDR3 amino acids: CAWSPRAGELFF. In DNA, the CDR3 is TGTGCCTGGAGTCCGAGGGCCGGGGAGCTGTTTTTT. The entire variable domain, with the rest obtained from reference TRBV30 and TRBJ2-2, is as follows: SQTIHQWPATLVQPVGSPLSLECTVEGTSNPNLYWYRQAAGRGLQLLFYSVGIGQISSEVPQNLSASRPQDRQFILSSKKLLLSDSGFYLCAWSPRAGELFFGEGSRLTVL.

This clone was recorded only once. CDR3 bases: TGTGCCAGCAGTTTATCACGCCTTCACAGGGGGGTGAACTATGGCTACACCTTC. Its translation: CASSLSRLHRGVNYGYTF. This sequence joins TRBV27 and TRBJ1-2, with 8 bases fitting TRBD1. Losses at the gene ends were 0 bases for V and 2 bases for J; bases not matched to a gene: 11. The CDR3 length is 18 residues. Germline assignment: CDR1 MNHEY and CDR2 SMNVEV (reference sequence).

The J gene is TRBJ1-2, the V gene TRBV6-1; 11 bases are shared with TRBD1. The V gene's germline CDR1 is MNHNS and CDR2 SASEGT. The CDR3 is 14 amino acids. Losses at the gene ends were 7 bases for V and 4 bases for J; bases not matched to a gene: 5. The CDR3 reads CASTQGQGAYGYTF. CDR3 coding DNA: TGTGCCAGCACCCAAGGACAGGGGGCCTATGGCTACACCTTC.

V usage is TRBV10-3 and J usage is TRBJ1-4, with no clear D. CDR3 length equals 14 residues. Per germline, CDR1 ENHRY and CDR2 SYGVKD. V was clipped by 3 bases and J by 0 bases, with 5 bases between them. CDR3 region: CAISEIATNEKLFF. The DNA of the CDR3 is TGTGCCATCAGTGAAATTGCAACTAATGAAAAACTGTTTTTT.

This clone was seen only once. The rearrangement uses TRBV7-2 and TRBJ1-2; D remains unclear. The CDR3 runs 13 residues. The germline gives CDR1 SGHTA, CDR2 FQGNSA. V lost 3 bases and J lost 1, with 6 bases in between. The CDR3, as DNA: TGTGCCAGCAGCTTTAAATTTAACTATGGCTACACCTTC. Translated, it gives CASSFKFNYGYTF.

CDR3 protein: CASSPPREATAGELFF. The CDR3 DNA reads as TGTGCCAGCTCACCACCAAGAGAAGCGACCGCGGGGGAGCTGTTTTTT. This rearrangement joins TRBV18 to TRBJ2-2, with D unclear. V lost 0 bases and J lost 8, with 16 bases in between. The CDR3 length is 16 residues. Germline CDR1 is KGHSH and CDR2 is LQKENI.

The chain uses TRBV6-5 and TRBJ1-6; D remains unclear. Trimming removed 3 bases at V and 7 bases at J, with 4 bases between. This CDR3 is built from 12 residues. The germline V gene encodes CDR1 MNHEY and CDR2 SVGAGI. DNA for the CDR3: TGTGCCAGCAGTTATAGGAATTCACCCCTCCACTTT. Amino acid sequence: CASSYRNSPLHF.

The CDR3 bases are TGTGCCAGCAGTTTACAGACGAATTCACCCCTCCACTTT. Translated, it gives CASSLQTNSPLHF. This chain connects TRBV28 to TRBJ1-6; D remains unclear. The CDR3 has 13 amino acids. The ends were cut back, 2 bases at V and 7 bases at J, with 6 bases in the middle. Germline V gene sequence: CDR1 MDHEN, CDR2 SYDVKM.

This clone has more than one count but fewer than ten. The rearrangement joins TRBV5-4 to TRBJ1-1, with D possibly being TRBD1 (6 bases). CDR1 is SGHNT and CDR2 is YYREEE in the germline V gene (reference sequence). V dropped 1 base and J dropped 3 bases, with 19 bases sitting between them. CDR3 size: 17 residues. The CDR3 loop is CASSLFYGGAEDTEAFF. The CDR3 DNA reads TGTGCCAGCAGCTTGTTTTATGGGGGGGCCGAGGACACTGAAGCTTTCTTT.

This chain joins TRBV11-2 and TRBJ2-2; the D gene is possibly TRBD1 (5 bases). Trimming pared 2 bases from V and 6 bases from J, leaving 16 bases between. The CDR3 contains 16 residues. The germline CDR1 and CDR2 sequences are SGHAT and FQNNGV. CDR3 residues: CASSLLVRTPAGELFF. CDR3 sequence (DNA): TGTGCCAGCAGCTTATTAGTACGGACACCCGCCGGGGAGCTGTTTTTT.

V usage is TRBV11-2 and J usage is TRBJ2-7; D not resolved. Trimming took off 2 bases at V and 6 bases at J, with 5 bases between the two ends. CDR1 and CDR2 (germline): SGHAT, FQNNGV. CDR3 length: 11 amino acids. The CDR3: CASSLNGEQYF. In DNA, the CDR3 is TGTGCCAGCAGCTTAAACGGCGAGCAGTACTTC.

The V gene is TRBV6-5, the J gene TRBJ2-7; a weak D match, TRBD1 (5 bases). Trimming took off 5 bases at V and 2 bases at J, with 10 bases between the two ends. Germline CDR1 is MNHEY and CDR2 is SVGAGI. This CDR3 has 13 amino acids. Written as DNA, the CDR3 is TGTGCCAGCAGTAATACAGGAACCTACGAGCAGTACTTC. It is translated as CASSNTGTYEQYF.

The DNA of the CDR3 is TGTGCCAGCAGCTTTCAGGGTTGGGGGACAGTCAGGAGTACGCAGTATTTT. Protein product: CASSFQGWGTVRSTQYF. This chain connects TRBV7-2 to TRBJ2-3, with 7 positions matching TRBD1. The J segment lost 8 bases and the V segment lost 3 bases, leaving 17 bases of the junction unmatched. There are 17 residues in the CDR3. Looked up from germline, CDR1 is SGHTA and CDR2 is FQGNSA.

V usage is TRBV19 and J usage is TRBJ2-1; 10 bases agree with TRBD2. The CDR3 covers 16 residues. V lost 2 bases, J lost 6 bases, and 7 bases stayed unmatched. Germline V lookup: CDR1 LNHDA, CDR2 SQIVND (reference sequence). Here the CDR3 reads CASSILAGAGPNEQFF. DNA of the CDR3: TGTGCCAGTAGTATACTAGCGGGAGCCGGCCCCAATGAGCAGTTCTTC.

The J gene is TRBJ1-1, the V gene TRBV9, with D hard to call. Trimming shortened V by 0 bases and J by 1 base, and 4 bases separated the two germline ends. Germline V gene lookup returns CDR1 SGDLS and CDR2 YYNGEE. The CDR3 runs 13 residues. The CDR3 region has the DNA TGTGCCAGCAGCGTAGACGGGAACACTGAAGCTTTCTTT. Protein sequence: CASSVDGNTEAFF.

The J gene is TRBJ2-3, the V gene TRBV27; D ambiguous. CDR3 length: 13 residues. CDR1 and CDR2 from the germline V gene are MNHEY and SMNVEV (reference sequence). Trimming shortened V by 1 base and J by 0 bases, and 2 bases separated the two germline ends. The CDR3 nucleotides are TGTGCCAGCAGTTTATGGAGCACAGATACGCAGTATTTT. Translated, it gives CASSLWSTDTQYF.

This chain joins TRBV30 and TRBJ2-5; D is possibly TRBD1 or TRBD2 (6 bases each). The CDR3 runs to 15 residues. V was pared by 2 bases and J by 0 bases, with 13 bases between. CDR1 is GTSNPN, CDR2 SVGIG, per germline (reference sequence). The CDR3 region is CAWSTGGPHQETQYF. CDR3 sequence (DNA): TGTGCCTGGAGTACCGGGGGCCCCCACCAAGAGACCCAGTACTTC.

This clone has just one count. One end of the junction fails to match germline, which may point to a read error. This chain connects TRBV4-1 to TRBJ2-3; no clear D. This CDR3 spans 12 amino acids. CDR1 MGHRA and CDR2 YSYEKL come from the germline V gene. The CDR3 loop is CASSQHRDTQYF. In DNA form, the CDR3 reads TGTGCCAGCAGCCAACACAGAGATACGCAGTATTTT.

This sequence joins TRBV18 and TRBJ1-2; a weak D match, TRBD1 (5 bases). Germline CDR1 is KGHSH and CDR2 is LQKENI. The V gene lost 3 bases and the J gene lost 3 bases, with 14 bases spanning the gap. This CDR3 contains 15 residues. The CDR3 here is CASSPVDSGDYGYTF. DNA for the CDR3: TGTGCCAGCTCACCGGTTGACAGTGGGGACTATGGCTACACCTTC.

Points on this clone: This same CDR3 is encoded by further DNA sequences in the sample. V usage is TRBV19 and J usage is TRBJ2-2, with 7 positions matching TRBD1. V dropped 5 bases and J dropped 0; count of bases not matched to a gene: 0. This CDR3 is 14 amino acids long. Germline V gene lookup returns CDR1 LNHDA and CDR2 SQIVND (reference sequence). The CDR3 loop is CASSGTANTGELFF. The CDR3 bases are TGTGCCAGTAGTGGGACAGCGAACACCGGGGAGCTGTTTTTT.

The chain couples TRBV30 to TRBJ2-7, with D perhaps being TRBD1 or TRBD2 (5 bases each). Germline CDR1 and CDR2: GTSNPN and SVGIG (reference sequence). This CDR3 has 19 amino acids. The V gene lost 2 bases and the J gene lost 3 bases, with 29 bases spanning the gap. The CDR3 DNA sequence: TGTGCCTGGAGTCAACCCCCGGGACGCCGGAATGGACTTGGCTACGAGCAGTACTTC. It codes for CAWSQPPGRRNGLGYEQYF.

The chain uses TRBV7-8 and TRBJ2-5; 8 bases map to TRBD2. CDR1 and CDR2 from the germline V gene are SGHVS and FQNEAQ. Germline trimming cut 5 bases from V and 5 bases from J; bases unmatched to any gene: 13. This CDR3 has 16 amino acids. As DNA, the CDR3 is TGTGCCAGCAGCAAAAACGACGGGGGGGCCGAGGAGACCCAGTACTTC. Translation: CASSKNDGGAEETQYF.

The chain employs TRBV5-1 and TRBJ2-2; no reliable D call. The CDR3 extends over 13 amino acids. Germline V gives CDR1 SGHRS, CDR2 YFSETQ. V was trimmed by 0 bases and J by 6 bases, leaving 6 bases between them. The DNA for the CDR3 is TGCGCCAGCAGCTTGGAAGATCCCGGGGAGCTGTTTTTT. This codes for CASSLEDPGELFF.

The chain couples TRBV4-3 to TRBJ1-4; TRBD1 is a possible D gene (5 bases). Germline CDR1 and CDR2: LGHNA and YSLEER. V was cut by 0 bases and J by 9 bases, with 14 bases left in between. This CDR3 is built from 15 residues. Written as DNA, the CDR3 is TGCGCCAGCAGCCAAGACAGGCAGGGCAGACAAAAACTGTTTTTT. Its protein product is CASSQDRQGRQKLFF.

The chain employs TRBV7-9 and TRBJ1-5, with no clear D. This CDR3 is built from 14 residues. CDR1 and CDR2 (germline): SEHNR, FQNEAQ (reference sequence). Between the trimmed V and J ends, which lost 5 bases and 0 bases, there was a span of 8 bases. CDR3 residues: CASSPSNSNQPQHF. CDR3 nucleotides: TGTGCCAGCAGCCCTAGCAATAGCAATCAGCCCCAGCATTTT. Full variable domain (rest looked up from reference TRBV7-9 and TRBJ1-5): DTGVSQNPRHKITKRGQNVTFRCDPISEHNRLYWYRQTLGQGPEFLTYFQNEAQLEKSRLLSDRFSAERPKGSFSTLEIQRTEQGDSAMYLCASSPSNSNQPQHFGDGTRLSIL.